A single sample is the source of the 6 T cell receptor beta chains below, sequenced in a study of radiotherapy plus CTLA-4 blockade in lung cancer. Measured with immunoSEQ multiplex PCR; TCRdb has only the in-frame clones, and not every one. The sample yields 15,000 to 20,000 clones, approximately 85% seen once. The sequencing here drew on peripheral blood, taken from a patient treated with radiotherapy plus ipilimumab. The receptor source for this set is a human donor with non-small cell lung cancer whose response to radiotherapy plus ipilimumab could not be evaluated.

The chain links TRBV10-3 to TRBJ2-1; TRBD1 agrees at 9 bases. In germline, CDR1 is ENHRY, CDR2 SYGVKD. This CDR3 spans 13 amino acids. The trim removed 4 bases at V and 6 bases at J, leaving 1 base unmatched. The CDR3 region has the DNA TGTGCCATCAGTGCGGACAGGGGCAATGAGCAGTTCTTC. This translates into CAISADRGNEQFF.

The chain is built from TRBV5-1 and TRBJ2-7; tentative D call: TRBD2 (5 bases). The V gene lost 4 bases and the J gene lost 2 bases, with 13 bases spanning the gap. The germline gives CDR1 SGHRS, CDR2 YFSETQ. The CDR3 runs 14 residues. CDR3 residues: CASSLHRGTYEQYF. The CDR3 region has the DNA TGCGCCAGCAGCCTCCATCGAGGGACCTACGAGCAGTACTTC.

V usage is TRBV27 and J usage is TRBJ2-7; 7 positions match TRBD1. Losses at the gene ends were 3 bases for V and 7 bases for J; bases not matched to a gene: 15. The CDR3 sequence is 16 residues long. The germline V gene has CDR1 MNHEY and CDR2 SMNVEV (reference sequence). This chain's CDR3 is CASSFSRQGAVGEQYF. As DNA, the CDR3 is TGTGCCAGCAGTTTTTCCCGACAGGGTGCGGTTGGAGAGCAGTACTTC.

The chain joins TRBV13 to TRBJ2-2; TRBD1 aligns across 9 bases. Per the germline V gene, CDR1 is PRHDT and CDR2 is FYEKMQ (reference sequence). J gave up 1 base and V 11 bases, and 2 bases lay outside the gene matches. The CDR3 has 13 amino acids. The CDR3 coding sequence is TGTGCCCAGGGACAGGGGAACACCGGGGAGCTGTTTTTT. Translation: CAQGQGNTGELFF.

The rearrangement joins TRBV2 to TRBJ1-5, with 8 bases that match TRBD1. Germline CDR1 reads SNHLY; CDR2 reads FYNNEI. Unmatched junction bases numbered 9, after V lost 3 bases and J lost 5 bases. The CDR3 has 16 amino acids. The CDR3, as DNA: TGTGCCAGCAGTGATTCGGGCAGGGGGCCTGATCAGCCCCAGCATTTT. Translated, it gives CASSDSGRGPDQPQHF. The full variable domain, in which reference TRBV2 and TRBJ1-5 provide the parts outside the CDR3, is EPEVTQTPSHQVTQMGQEVILRCVPISNHLYFYWYRQILGQKVEFLVSFYNNEISEKSEIFDDQFSVERPDGSNFTLKIRSTKLEDSAMYFCASSDSGRGPDQPQHFGDGTRLSIL.

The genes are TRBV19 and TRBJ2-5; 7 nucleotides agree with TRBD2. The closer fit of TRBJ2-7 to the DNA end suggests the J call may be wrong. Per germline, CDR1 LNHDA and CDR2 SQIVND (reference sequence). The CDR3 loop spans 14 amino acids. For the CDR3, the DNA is TGTGCCACCTCAATCGGGGGAGGGACCTACGAGCAGTACTTC. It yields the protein CATSIGGGTYEQYF.